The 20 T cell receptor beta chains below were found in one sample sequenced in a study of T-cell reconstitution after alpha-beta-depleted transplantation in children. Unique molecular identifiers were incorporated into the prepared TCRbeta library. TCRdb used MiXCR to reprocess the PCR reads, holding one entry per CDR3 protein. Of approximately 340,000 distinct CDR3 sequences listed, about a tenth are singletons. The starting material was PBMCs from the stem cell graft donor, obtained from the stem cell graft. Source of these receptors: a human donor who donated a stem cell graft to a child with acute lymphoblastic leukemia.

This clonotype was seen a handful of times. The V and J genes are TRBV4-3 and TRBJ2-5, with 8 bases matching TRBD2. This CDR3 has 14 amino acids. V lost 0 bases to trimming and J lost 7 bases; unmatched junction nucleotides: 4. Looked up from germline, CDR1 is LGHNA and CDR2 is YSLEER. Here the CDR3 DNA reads TGCGCCAGCAGCCAAGATCGGGGGGGCGCGACCCAGTACTTC. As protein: CASSQDRGGATQYF.

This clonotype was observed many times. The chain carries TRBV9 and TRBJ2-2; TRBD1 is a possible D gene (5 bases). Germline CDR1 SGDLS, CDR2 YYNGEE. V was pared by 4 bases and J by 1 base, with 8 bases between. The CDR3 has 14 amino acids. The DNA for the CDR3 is TGTGCCAGCAGCCCTGACAGGAACACCGGGGAGCTGTTTTTT. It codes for CASSPDRNTGELFF.

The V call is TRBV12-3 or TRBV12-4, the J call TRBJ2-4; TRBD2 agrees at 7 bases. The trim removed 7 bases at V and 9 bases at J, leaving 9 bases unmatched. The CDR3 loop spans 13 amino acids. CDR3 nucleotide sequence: TGTGCCAGCACCCTCGGGGGAGGGACCATTCAGTACTTC. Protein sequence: CASTLGGGTIQYF.

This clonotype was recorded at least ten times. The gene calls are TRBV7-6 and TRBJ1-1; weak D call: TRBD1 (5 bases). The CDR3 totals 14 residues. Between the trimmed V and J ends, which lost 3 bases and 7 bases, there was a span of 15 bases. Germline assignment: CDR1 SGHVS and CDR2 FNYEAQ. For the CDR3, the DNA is TGTGCCAGCAGCTTCCCGGAGGGACCACATGAAGCTTTCTTT. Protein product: CASSFPEGPHEAFF.

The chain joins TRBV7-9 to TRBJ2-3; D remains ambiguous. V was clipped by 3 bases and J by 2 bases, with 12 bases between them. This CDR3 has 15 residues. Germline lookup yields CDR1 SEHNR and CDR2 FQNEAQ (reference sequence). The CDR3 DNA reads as TGTGCCAGCAGCTTGAGCAGACTGAACACAGATACGCAGTATTTT. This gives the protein CASSLSRLNTDTQYF.

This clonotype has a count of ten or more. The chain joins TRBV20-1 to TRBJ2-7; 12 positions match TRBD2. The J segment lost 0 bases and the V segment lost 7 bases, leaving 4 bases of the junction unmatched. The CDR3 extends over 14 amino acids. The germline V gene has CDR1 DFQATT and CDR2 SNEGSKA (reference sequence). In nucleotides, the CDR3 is TGCAGTGTTATGACTAGCGGGAGCTCCTACGAGCAGTACTTC. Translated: CSVMTSGSSYEQYF.

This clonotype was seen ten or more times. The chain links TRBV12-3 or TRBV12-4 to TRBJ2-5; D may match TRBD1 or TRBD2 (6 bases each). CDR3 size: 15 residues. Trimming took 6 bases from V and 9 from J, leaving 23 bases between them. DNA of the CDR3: TGTGCCAGCAGCCGATTCAGGGGAAGGGGGGAGGCCCAGTACTTC. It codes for CASSRFRGRGEAQYF.

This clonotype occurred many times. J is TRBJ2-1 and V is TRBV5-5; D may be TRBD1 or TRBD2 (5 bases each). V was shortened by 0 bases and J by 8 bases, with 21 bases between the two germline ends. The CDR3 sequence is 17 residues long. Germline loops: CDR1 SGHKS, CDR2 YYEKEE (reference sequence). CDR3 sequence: CASSLDPGLGGLDEQFF. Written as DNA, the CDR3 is TGTGCCAGCAGCTTGGACCCAGGGTTGGGCGGGTTGGATGAGCAGTTCTTC.

CDR3 loop: CASSDFTGELFF. CDR3 DNA sequence: TGTGCCAGCTCAGATTTCACCGGGGAGCTGTTTTTT. The chain recombines TRBV25-1 with TRBJ2-2; D not resolved. Germline CDR1 reads MGHDK; CDR2 reads SYGVNS. This CDR3 is built from 12 residues. The ends were cut back, 8 bases at V and 4 bases at J, with 8 bases in the middle.

The CDR3 coding sequence is TGCAGTGCCAGGGACCCCTCAGAGACCCAGTACTTC. This encodes CSARDPSETQYF. This chain uses TRBV20-1 with TRBJ2-5, with D perhaps given as TRBD1 or TRBD2 (5 bases each). The CDR3 totals 12 residues. V lost 6 bases and J lost 4, with 12 bases in between. The germline gives CDR1 DFQATT, CDR2 SNEGSKA (reference sequence).

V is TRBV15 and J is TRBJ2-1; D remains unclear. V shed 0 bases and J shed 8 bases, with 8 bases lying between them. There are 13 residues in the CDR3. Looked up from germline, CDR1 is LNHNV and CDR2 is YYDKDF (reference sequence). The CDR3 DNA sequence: TGTGCCACCAGCAGAGAACCTCCGTATGAGCAGTTCTTC. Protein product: CATSREPPYEQFF.

In DNA, the CDR3 is TGTGCCAGCAGCTCTACCCGGACAGGGAGCCACTCCTACGAGCAGTACTTC. Protein product: CASSSTRTGSHSYEQYF. This sequence joins TRBV7-9 and TRBJ2-7; 8 nucleotides line up with TRBD1. The trim removed 4 bases at V and 0 bases at J, leaving 11 bases unmatched. CDR3 size: 17 residues. Germline lookup yields CDR1 SEHNR and CDR2 FQNEAQ (reference sequence).

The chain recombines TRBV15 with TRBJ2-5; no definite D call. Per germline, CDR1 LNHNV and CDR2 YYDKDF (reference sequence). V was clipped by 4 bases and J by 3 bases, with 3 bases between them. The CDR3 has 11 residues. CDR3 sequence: CATSIKETQYF. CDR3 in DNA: TGTGCCACCAGCATAAAAGAGACCCAGTACTTC.

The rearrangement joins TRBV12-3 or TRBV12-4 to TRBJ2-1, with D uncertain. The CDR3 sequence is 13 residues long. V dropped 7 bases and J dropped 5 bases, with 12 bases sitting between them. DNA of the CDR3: TGTGCCAGCACTATAGGGCAGAACAATGAGCAGTTCTTC. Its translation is CASTIGQNNEQFF.

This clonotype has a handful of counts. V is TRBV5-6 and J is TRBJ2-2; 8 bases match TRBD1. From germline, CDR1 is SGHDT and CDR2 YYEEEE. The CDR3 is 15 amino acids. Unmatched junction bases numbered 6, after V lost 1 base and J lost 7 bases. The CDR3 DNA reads TGTGCCAGCAGCTTGCCCGCAGGGGGCCACGGGGAGCTGTTTTTT. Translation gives CASSLPAGGHGELFF.

CDR3 loop: CASSQTGLAGPSHEQYF. The CDR3 DNA follows: TGCGCCAGCAGCCAAACGGGGCTAGCGGGGCCCTCACACGAGCAGTACTTC. This chain joins TRBV4-3 and TRBJ2-7; TRBD2 agrees at 9 bases. V was clipped by 2 bases and J by 5 bases; unmatched bases: 13. The V gene's germline CDR1 is LGHNA and CDR2 YSLEER. The CDR3 spans 17 residues.

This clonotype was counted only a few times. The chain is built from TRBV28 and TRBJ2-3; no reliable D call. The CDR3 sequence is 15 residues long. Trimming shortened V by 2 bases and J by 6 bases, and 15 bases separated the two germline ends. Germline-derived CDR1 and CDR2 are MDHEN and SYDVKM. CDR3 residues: CASSLRGVKGDTQYF. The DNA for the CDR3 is TGTGCCAGCAGTTTACGCGGAGTCAAAGGGGATACGCAGTATTTT.

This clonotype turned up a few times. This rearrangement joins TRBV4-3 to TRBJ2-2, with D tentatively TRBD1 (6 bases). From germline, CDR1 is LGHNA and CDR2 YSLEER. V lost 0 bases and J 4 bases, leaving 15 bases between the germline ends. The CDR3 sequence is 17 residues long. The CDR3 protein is CASSQDIGRGSTGELFF. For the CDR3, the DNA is TGCGCCAGCAGCCAAGATATCGGCAGGGGCTCCACCGGGGAGCTGTTTTTT.

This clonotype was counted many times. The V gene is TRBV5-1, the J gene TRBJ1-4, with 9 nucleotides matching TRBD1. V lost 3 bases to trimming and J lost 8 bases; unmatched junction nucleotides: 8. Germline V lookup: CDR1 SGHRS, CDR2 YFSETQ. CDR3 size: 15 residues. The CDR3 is CASSWGDRESEKLFF. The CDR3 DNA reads TGCGCCAGCAGCTGGGGGGACAGGGAGAGCGAAAAACTGTTTTTT.

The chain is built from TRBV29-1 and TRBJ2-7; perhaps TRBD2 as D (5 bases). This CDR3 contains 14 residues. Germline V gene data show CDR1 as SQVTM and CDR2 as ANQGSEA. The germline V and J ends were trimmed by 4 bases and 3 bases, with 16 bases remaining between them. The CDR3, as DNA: TGCAGCGTTGCCTCCCCCGGGGTTTGCTACGAGCAGTACTTC. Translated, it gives CSVASPGVCYEQYF.